Shown below are 5 T cell receptor beta chains from a single sample sequenced in a study of T cells in Graves' hyperthyroidism and ophthalmopathy. Authors of the study amplified TCR beta CDR3 regions from RNA transcripts. HTBI primers were used for first-round RT-PCR of the TCR CDR3. TCRdb ran MiXCR on the multiplex PCR reads and lists one entry per CDR3 protein. The sample lists 340,000 or so distinct CDR3 sequences, roughly 15% occurring once. The sample consisted of blood. The receptors stem from a man in his thirties or forties with Graves' hyperthyroidism.

There are many counts of this clonotype. The gene calls are TRBV27 and TRBJ1-2, with D tentatively TRBD1 (6 bases). Between the trimmed V and J ends, which lost 6 bases and 8 bases, there was a span of 22 bases. CDR3 length equals 15 residues. The germline gives CDR1 MNHEY, CDR2 SMNVEV (reference sequence). The CDR3 DNA follows: TGTGCCAGCAGCCTCTCCCGCACAGGGTCTCCGGGCTACACCTTC. It yields the protein CASSLSRTGSPGYTF.

On this clonotype: With a much larger clone just one base away, this may be a read error. This chain uses TRBV7-9 with TRBJ2-7; TRBD1 is a possible D gene (6 bases). The CDR3 covers 13 residues. Germline assignment: CDR1 SEHNR and CDR2 FQNEAQ (reference sequence). The CDR3 here is CASSLAGADEQCF. CDR3 coding DNA: TGTGCCAGCAGCTTAGCGGGGGCTGACGAGCAGTGCTTC.

This clonotype has a handful of counts. This rearrangement joins TRBV25-1 to TRBJ2-1, with 7 nucleotides matching TRBD1. Per the germline V gene, CDR1 is MGHDK and CDR2 is SYGVNS. The V gene end was trimmed by 8 bases and the J gene end by 9 bases; junction bases not matched to a gene: 7. This CDR3 spans 12 amino acids. The CDR3 here is CASYTGVGEQFF. For the CDR3, the DNA is TGTGCCAGCTACACAGGGGTGGGTGAGCAGTTCTTC.

In its sample, this clonotype was seen many times. The J gene is TRBJ1-5, the V gene TRBV28; D is ambiguous. Trimming pared 6 bases from V and 5 bases from J, leaving 11 bases between. The CDR3 is made up of 13 amino acids. CDR1 and CDR2 from the germline V gene are MDHEN and SYDVKM. In DNA form, the CDR3 reads TGTGCCAGCAGCCCATTGGTTTATCAGCCCCAGCATTTT. Amino acids: CASSPLVYQPQHF.

On this clonotype: A read error is possible here, since a much larger clone lies one base away. The V call is TRBV12-3 or TRBV12-4, the J call TRBJ2-5, with a possible D match to TRBD1 (6 bases). CDR3 size: 14 residues. The CDR3 sequence is CASRTGTFQEAQYF. CDR3 in DNA: TGTGCCAGCAGAACCGGGACATTTCAAGAGGCCCAGTACTTC.